This TCR beta chain was retrieved from a study of beta chain features in type 1 diabetes. TCRB transcripts that were expressed got sequenced, as all of the isolated RNA had been reverse transcribed. Repertoires were generated with immunoSEQ multiplex PCR, while TCRdb's copy carries only in-frame clones and drops some. The table includes under 300,000 clones, about 25% detected once. Germline assignment: CDR1 MGHRA and CDR2 YSYEKL. There are 14 residues in the CDR3. V lost 0 bases to trimming and J lost 4 bases, with 9 bases between them. Sorting of CD4+ naive, central memory, regulatory and stem cell-like memory cells was performed via CD45RO/CCR7/CD25/CD127/CD95/CD27.

The sample comprised central memory CD4+ T cells from blood. The chain employs TRBV4-1 and TRBJ1-2; D gene unclear. The sequence came from a man aged 25 to 45 in good health. CDR3 loop: CASSQDSGIYGYTF. The CDR3 region has the DNA TGCGCCAGCAGCCAAGATTCAGGAATCTATGGCTACACCTTC.